These 31 T cell receptor beta chains originate from one sample sequenced in a study of Graves' ophthalmopathy and Graves' hyperthyroidism. RNA transcripts served as template for amplifying TCR beta CDR3 sequences. An initial RT-PCR round employing HTBI primers preceded a second-round multiplex PCR. Via MiXCR, TCRdb re-called the multiplex PCR reads, giving one row per CDR3 protein. This table holds around 400,000 distinct CDR3 sequences, about 17% found once. The sequenced material came from peripheral blood. These receptors all stem from a woman aged 18-35 years with Graves' ophthalmopathy.

V and J are TRBV6-4 and TRBJ2-5; 8 bases are shared with TRBD2. The CDR3 sequence is 14 residues long. Losses at the gene ends were 3 bases for V and 3 bases for J; bases not matched to a gene: 3. Germline-derived CDR1 and CDR2 are MRHNA and SNTAGT. CDR3: CASSDEAGEETQYF. DNA of the CDR3: TGTGCCAGCAGTGATGAAGCGGGGGAAGAGACCCAGTACTTC.

This clonotype was recorded many times. The DNA of the CDR3 is TGTGCCTGGAGTAGACCCCGCTCTGGAAACACCATATATTTT. Translation: CAWSRPRSGNTIYF. This chain joins TRBV30 and TRBJ1-3; D is unresolved. V lost 2 bases and J lost 0, with 8 bases in between. The CDR3 totals 14 residues. From germline, CDR1 is GTSNPN and CDR2 SVGIG (reference sequence).

This clonotype appeared many times. The chain carries TRBV6-2 or TRBV6-3 and TRBJ2-2; 12 bases fit TRBD2. With 1 base clipped from V and 5 bases from J, the junction kept 8 bases outside the gene matches. Per the germline V gene, CDR1 is MNHEY and CDR2 is SVGEGT. The CDR3 contains 18 residues. The CDR3 region is CASSYLGPGLAGTGELFF. In DNA, the CDR3 is TGTGCCAGCAGTTACTTAGGACCGGGACTAGCGGGTACCGGGGAGCTGTTTTTT.

This clonotype was seen ten or more times. The rearrangement links TRBV12-3 or TRBV12-4 to TRBJ2-7, with 7 bases identical to TRBD1. CDR3 length: 14 amino acids. The ends lost 7 bases at V and 0 bases at J; junction bases unmatched: 6. As DNA, the CDR3 is TGTGCCAGCAAGGACAGGACGAGCTCCTACGAGCAGTACTTC. Amino acids: CASKDRTSSYEQYF.

This clonotype has ten or more counts. The V gene is TRBV4-1, the J gene TRBJ2-7; 8 bases map to TRBD1. The CDR3 spans 14 residues. Trimming at V came to 3 bases and at J to 4 bases, leaving 5 bases not matched to a gene. Germline values: CDR1 MGHRA, CDR2 YSYEKL. For the CDR3, the DNA is TGCGCCAGCAGCCACGGACAGGGTGGGTACGAGCAGTACTTC. Its protein product is CASSHGQGGYEQYF.

This clonotype came up many times. The chain joins TRBV2 to TRBJ2-6; D unresolved. V was pared by 2 bases and J by 4 bases, with 18 bases between. CDR1 and CDR2 (germline): SNHLY, FYNNEI. This CDR3 is 18 amino acids long. CDR3 loop: CASSETYLVSSGANVLTF. The CDR3, as DNA: TGTGCCAGCAGTGAAACTTATCTGGTTTCGTCCGGGGCCAACGTCCTGACTTTC.

This clonotype was detected many times. V is TRBV19 and J is TRBJ1-2; possible D gene TRBD1, 6 bases. Trimming took off 2 bases at V and 2 bases at J, with 6 bases between the two ends. The V gene's germline CDR1 is LNHDA and CDR2 SQIVND (reference sequence). The CDR3 has 13 residues. CDR3 sequence: CASSITGNYGYTF. For the CDR3, the DNA is TGTGCCAGTAGTATAACAGGGAACTATGGCTACACCTTC.

In regard to this clonotype: Sequence at one end of the junction differs from germline and may be a read error. In nucleotides, the CDR3 is TGTGCCAGCAGTCCCCTGACAGGGGGCCACGAGCATTACTTC. Protein: CASSPLTGGHEHYF. The chain joins TRBV27 to TRBJ2-7, with 10 bases lining up with TRBD1. This CDR3 comprises 14 residues. CDR1 and CDR2 from the germline V gene are MNHEY and SMNVEV (reference sequence).

This clonotype was seen ten or more times. The V and J genes are TRBV20-1 and TRBJ1-2; the match to TRBD1 covers 8 bases. The germline V gene encodes CDR1 DFQATT and CDR2 SNEGSKA (reference sequence). The V gene end was trimmed by 5 bases and the J gene end by 4 bases; junction bases not matched to a gene: 6. This CDR3 is built from 13 residues. CDR3 nucleotides: TGCAGTGCTTTAGGACAGGGATTCTATGGCTACACCTTC. This translates into CSALGQGFYGYTF.

This clonotype was observed many times. The chain joins TRBV4-3 to TRBJ2-6; no clear D. Germline V gene sequence: CDR1 LGHNA, CDR2 YSLEER. This CDR3 spans 21 amino acids. V was trimmed by 1 base and J by 0 bases, leaving 22 bases between them. CDR3 protein: CASSQGHESAGKTSGANVLTF. The CDR3 DNA reads TGCGCCAGCAGCCAAGGCCACGAGTCGGCCGGAAAGACCTCTGGGGCCAACGTCCTGACTTTC.

The rearrangement links TRBV11-2 to TRBJ1-1, with D possibly matching TRBD1 (5 bases). The germline gives CDR1 SGHAT, CDR2 FQNNGV. With 7 bases removed from V and 0 bases from J, the gap between germline ends came to 15 bases. The CDR3 loop spans 15 amino acids. The DNA of the CDR3 is TGTGCCAGCACTACCCCAGGGAAGATGAACACTGAAGCTTTCTTT. It specifies CASTTPGKMNTEAFF.

CDR3 nucleotides: TGTGCCAGCAGTTTAACGTTAGCGGGGAACGAGCAGTACTTC. Amino acids: CASSLTLAGNEQYF. V gene TRBV12-3 or TRBV12-4 combines with J gene TRBJ2-7; 8 positions agree with TRBD2. This CDR3 is built from 14 residues. The trim removed 2 bases at V and 5 bases at J, leaving 5 bases unmatched.

The table lists this clonotype with a few counts. The gene calls are TRBV6-5 and TRBJ2-3; 14 positions agree with TRBD2. This CDR3 has 15 residues. Germline V gene lookup returns CDR1 MNHEY and CDR2 SVGAGI. J was trimmed by 5 bases and V by 4 bases; bases with no gene match: 2. CDR3 sequence: CASSSTSGGGDTQYF. CDR3 DNA: TGTGCCAGCAGTTCGACTAGCGGGGGGGGAGATACGCAGTATTTT.

Ten or more counts support this clonotype. J is TRBJ1-1 and V is TRBV28; no definite D call. The CDR3 has 12 amino acids. The germline gives CDR1 MDHEN, CDR2 SYDVKM. Deletions cut 2 bases from V and 6 bases from J, with 7 bases between. The CDR3 region has the DNA TGTGCCAGCAGTTTAGCAGGCTCTGAAGCTTTCTTT. Residues: CASSLAGSEAFF.

This clonotype was found many times. The J gene is TRBJ2-4, the V gene TRBV3-1, with D possibly matching TRBD2 (6 bases). CDR3 length: 15 amino acids. The germline V and J ends were trimmed by 1 base and 6 bases, with 13 bases remaining between them. Germline loops: CDR1 LGHDT, CDR2 YNNKEL (reference sequence). The chain's CDR3 is CASSQGLDYLNIQYF. The DNA for the CDR3 is TGTGCCAGCAGCCAAGGATTGGACTATTTAAACATTCAGTACTTC.

V and J are TRBV28 and TRBJ2-7; D is uncertain. The length of the CDR3 is 15 residues. CDR1 and CDR2 from the germline V gene are MDHEN and SYDVKM. The V end lost 6 bases, the J end lost 3 bases, and 18 bases lay between the germline ends. The CDR3 DNA reads as TGTGCCAGCAGACGGCCCCTCGAACAGAGCTACGAGCAGTACTTC. Translation: CASRRPLEQSYEQYF.

J is TRBJ2-7 and V is TRBV11-2; possible D gene TRBD1, 5 bases. The CDR3 consists of 15 residues. V was pared by 0 bases and J by 0 bases, with 9 bases between. Germline assignment: CDR1 SGHAT and CDR2 FQNNGV. This chain's CDR3 is CASSLEQASSYEQYF. CDR3 sequence (DNA): TGTGCCAGCAGCTTAGAACAGGCCAGCTCCTACGAGCAGTACTTC.

This clonotype was counted many times. The chain employs TRBV10-3 and TRBJ2-7; D not certain. Germline V gene sequence: CDR1 ENHRY, CDR2 SYGVKD. V lost 3 bases and J 2 bases, leaving 5 bases between the germline ends. The CDR3 is made up of 12 amino acids. The DNA for the CDR3 is TGTGCCATCAGTGACCTTACCTACGAGCAGTACTTC. It specifies CAISDLTYEQYF.

This clonotype was seen repeatedly, ten times or more. This sequence joins TRBV6-5 and TRBJ2-2, with a tentative D call TRBD1 (5 bases). This CDR3 spans 13 amino acids. Germline-derived CDR1 and CDR2 are MNHEY and SVGAGI. V was clipped by 8 bases and J by 4 bases, with 11 bases between them. The CDR3 is CASLGVGTGELFF. The CDR3 DNA sequence: TGTGCCAGCCTAGGGGTGGGCACCGGGGAGCTGTTTTTT.

This clonotype was observed many times. The chain employs TRBV2 and TRBJ1-1; D is ambiguous. The CDR3 has 11 residues. Looked up from germline, CDR1 is SNHLY and CDR2 is FYNNEI. Trimming left V 8 bases short and J 5 bases short, with 9 bases between. CDR3 in DNA: TGTGCCAGCGTGGGGATAACTGAAGCTTTCTTT. This translates into CASVGITEAFF.

This clonotype was seen repeatedly, ten times or more. The V call is TRBV6-5, the J call TRBJ2-7; a weak D match, TRBD1 (6 bases). The V end lost 3 bases, the J end lost 1 base, and 13 bases lay between the germline ends. Germline values: CDR1 MNHEY, CDR2 SVGAGI. The CDR3 covers 15 residues. The CDR3 here is CASSYRWQGSYEQYF. The CDR3 DNA sequence: TGTGCCAGCAGTTATCGTTGGCAGGGGTCCTACGAGCAGTACTTC.

In this sample, this clonotype turned up many times. The chain's CDR3 is CSAPDLRENTEAFF. The CDR3, as DNA: TGCAGTGCTCCGGACCTCCGGGAGAACACTGAAGCTTTCTTT. The J gene is TRBJ1-1, the V gene TRBV20-1; D is ambiguous. This CDR3 comprises 14 residues. Germline CDR1 and CDR2: DFQATT and SNEGSKA (reference sequence). V lost 5 bases to trimming and J lost 1 base, with 14 bases between them.

The sample holds a few counts of this clonotype. This may be a read error: a much more frequent sequence differs by one nucleotide. The rearrangement links TRBV15 to TRBJ2-1; 9 bases match TRBD1. J lost 9 bases, V lost 1 base, and 10 bases had no gene match. Germline CDR1 LNHNV, CDR2 YYDKDF (reference sequence). The CDR3 runs 16 residues. The CDR3 bases are TGTGCCACCAGCAGAGCTAAAGACAGGGGGTCCAGTGAGCAGTTCTTC. Protein product: CATSRAKDRGSSEQFF.

This clonotype showed up many times. The gene calls are TRBV18 and TRBJ2-6, with D possibly TRBD1 on 6 matching bases. The V gene lost 5 bases and the J gene lost 1 base, with 21 bases spanning the gap. The CDR3 covers 19 residues. The germline V gene has CDR1 KGHSH and CDR2 LQKENI. The CDR3 is CASSAGQILTRSGANVLTF. The DNA for the CDR3 is TGTGCCAGCTCAGCAGGACAGATATTAACTCGTTCTGGGGCCAACGTCCTGACTTTC.

This clonotype has at least ten counts. This chain links TRBV6-1 with TRBJ1-2; 7 positions agree with TRBD1. Trimming removed 8 bases from V and 6 bases from J; junction bases left unmatched: 15. The germline V gene has CDR1 MNHNS and CDR2 SASEGT. The CDR3 is 15 residues long. CDR3 sequence (DNA): TGTGCCAGCGGTGGGACAGCAGATATAGTTAATGGCTACACCTTC. Protein product: CASGGTADIVNGYTF.

The table lists this clonotype with many counts. The chain is built from TRBV11-1 and TRBJ1-2; 9 nucleotides align to TRBD1. With V trimmed by 4 bases and J by 7 bases, 13 bases remained unmatched. CDR3 length: 16 residues. Germline CDR1 reads SGHAT; CDR2 reads FQDESV (reference sequence). DNA of the CDR3: TGTGCCAGCAGCTCGGAGGGGACAGGGAGGAAGAGTGGCTACACCTTC. This gives the protein CASSSEGTGRKSGYTF.

This clonotype was counted at least ten times. The chain recombines TRBV6-5 with TRBJ2-7; the match to TRBD1 covers 7 bases. CDR1 and CDR2 (germline): MNHEY, SVGAGI. The J segment lost 3 bases and the V segment lost 0 bases, leaving 2 bases of the junction unmatched. The CDR3 has 14 residues. CDR3 sequence: CASSYSAGGYEQYF. CDR3 nucleotides: TGTGCCAGCAGTTACTCTGCAGGGGGCTACGAGCAGTACTTC.

This clonotype came up many times. It may be a read error: a sequence one base away is much more abundant. The chain carries TRBV28 and TRBJ2-2; D ambiguous. Germline V gives CDR1 MDHEN, CDR2 SYDVKM. This CDR3 spans 12 amino acids. Trimming shortened V by 3 bases and J by 9 bases, and 8 bases separated the two germline ends. The chain's CDR3 is CASSLTSRELFF. DNA of the CDR3: TGTGCCAGCAGTTTGACCAGCAGGGAGCTGTTTTTT.

This clonotype appeared many times. This CDR3 reads CASGSANTGELFF. The CDR3 nucleotides are TGCGCCAGCGGGTCCGCGAACACCGGGGAGCTGTTTTTT. The chain employs TRBV5-1 and TRBJ2-2; D is undetermined. V was clipped by 7 bases and J by 0 bases, with 7 bases between them. CDR3 length: 13 residues. The V gene's germline CDR1 is SGHRS and CDR2 YFSETQ.

The rearrangement uses TRBV12-5 and TRBJ1-1; 7 bases agree with TRBD1. Germline V gene data show CDR1 as LGHNT and CDR2 as FRNRAP. With V trimmed by 2 bases and J by 6 bases, 3 bases remained unmatched. CDR3 length: 13 amino acids. Here the CDR3 DNA reads TGTGCTAGTGGTTTGCTACAGGGGTCTGAAGCTTTCTTT. As protein: CASGLLQGSEAFF.

V gene TRBV6-1 combines with J gene TRBJ2-7; TRBD1 aligns across 9 bases. V lost 6 bases to trimming and J lost 6 bases; unmatched junction nucleotides: 6. The CDR3 covers 13 residues. CDR1 is MNHNS, CDR2 SASEGT, per germline. The CDR3 nucleotides are TGTGCCAGCAGCTCACAGGGGGCGTTCGAGCAGTACTTC. Amino acids: CASSSQGAFEQYF.